A single sample gave rise to the 13 T cell receptor beta chains below, sequenced in a study of blood T cell repertoires in COVID-19. Produced via immunoSEQ multiplex PCR; TCRdb's table is partial and in-frame only. The sample lists approximately 250,000 clones; 75% to 85% were seen once. Sequencing input: peripheral blood. All receptors derive from a man aged 45-60 years with COVID-19, enrolled during active disease.

The CDR3 region has the DNA TGTGCCAGCAGCCGTCAGGCGGGGTTAAATAGCTACACCTTC. Protein: CASSRQAGLNSYTF. V usage is TRBV6-2 or TRBV6-3 and J usage is TRBJ1-2; D is uncertain. The germline V gene encodes CDR1 MNHEY and CDR2 SVGEGT. The CDR3 loop spans 14 amino acids. V was trimmed by 6 bases and J by 9 bases, leaving 20 bases between them.

The CDR3 DNA reads TGCAGTGCTAGTTTTATGCCAGGGACAAACACTGAAGCTTTCTTT. Amino acids: CSASFMPGTNTEAFF. V and J are TRBV20-1 and TRBJ1-1, with D perhaps TRBD1 (6 bases). Germline lookup yields CDR1 DFQATT and CDR2 SNEGSKA (reference sequence). The CDR3 has 15 amino acids. The germline V and J ends were trimmed by 3 bases and 2 bases, with 16 bases remaining between them.

This clone is a singleton in its sample. This rearrangement joins TRBV13 to TRBJ2-3; the D gene is possibly TRBD2 (6 bases). Germline assignment: CDR1 PRHDT and CDR2 FYEKMQ (reference sequence). V was clipped by 5 bases and J by 0 bases, with 15 bases between them. The CDR3 loop spans 16 amino acids. The CDR3 DNA sequence: TGTGCCAGCAGCCTCGGGGGTTGGGGGAGCACAGATACGCAGTATTTT. Protein sequence: CASSLGGWGSTDTQYF.

The V gene is TRBV13, the J gene TRBJ1-2; TRBD1 might be the D (6 bases). Germline V gives CDR1 PRHDT, CDR2 FYEKMQ (reference sequence). Trimming removed 5 bases at V and 5 bases at J, with 12 bases between. CDR3 length: 13 residues. This chain's CDR3 is CASSRTGIYGYTF. As DNA, the CDR3 is TGTGCCAGCAGCCGTACAGGGATTTATGGCTACACCTTC.

The chain uses TRBV5-6 and TRBJ1-2; the match to TRBD1 covers 9 bases. Germline loops: CDR1 SGHDT, CDR2 YYEEEE. This CDR3 is 14 amino acids long. The J segment lost 2 bases and the V segment lost 4 bases, leaving 3 bases of the junction unmatched. In nucleotides, the CDR3 is TGTGCCAGCAGCGGGACAGGGTCGAACTATGGCTACACCTTC. This encodes CASSGTGSNYGYTF.

The CDR3 loop is CASSQGPGQGAWGGYTF. The CDR3 nucleotides are TGTGCCAGCAGCCAAGGCCCGGGACAGGGGGCCTGGGGTGGCTACACCTTC. The chain has TRBV14 and TRBJ1-2; 12 positions match TRBD1. J lost 7 bases, V lost 1 base, and 10 bases had no gene match. Looked up from germline, CDR1 is SGHDN and CDR2 is FVKESK. This CDR3 contains 17 residues.

The chain couples TRBV19 to TRBJ1-2, with D maybe TRBD1 (6 bases). CDR1 LNHDA and CDR2 SQIVND come from the germline V gene (reference sequence). V was clipped by 3 bases and J by 4 bases, with 15 bases between them. The CDR3 spans 15 residues. DNA for the CDR3: TGTGCCAGTAGTATTGCGGACAGCACTCGCTATGGCTACACCTTC. Protein: CASSIADSTRYGYTF.

The V gene is TRBV30, the J gene TRBJ2-7; D possibly corresponds to TRBD2 (6 bases). This CDR3 region has 11 residues. CDR1 and CDR2 (germline): GTSNPN, SVGIG (reference sequence). Between the trimmed V and J ends, which lost 0 bases and 6 bases, there was a span of 6 bases. This CDR3 is CAWSVLAEQYF. The CDR3 coding sequence is TGTGCCTGGAGTGTACTAGCCGAGCAGTACTTC. Full variable domain (rest looked up from reference TRBV30 and TRBJ2-7): SQTIHQWPATLVQPVGSPLSLECTVEGTSNPNLYWYRQAAGRGLQLLFYSVGIGQISSEVPQNLSASRPQDRQFILSSKKLLLSDSGFYLCAWSVLAEQYFGPGTRLTVT.

This rearrangement joins TRBV6-2 or TRBV6-3 to TRBJ1-4; D uncertain. V gave up 2 bases and J gave up 4 bases, with 17 bases separating them. Germline-derived CDR1 and CDR2 are MNHEY and SVGEGT. The CDR3 loop spans 17 amino acids. In DNA form, the CDR3 reads TGTGCCAGCAGTTACATTTTTGACGGAGACCTTAATGAAAAACTGTTTTTT. This translates into CASSYIFDGDLNEKLFF.

This clone has more than one count but fewer than ten. V gene TRBV6-5 combines with J gene TRBJ1-6; D is unclear. V lost 6 bases and J lost 0, with 9 bases in between. This CDR3 region has 15 residues. Germline CDR1 reads MNHEY; CDR2 reads SVGAGI. The CDR3 coding sequence is TGTGCCAGCAGAAGGGAGACCTCCTATAATTCACCCCTCCACTTT. As protein: CASRRETSYNSPLHF.

This chain uses TRBV9 with TRBJ2-3; 8 nucleotides match TRBD2. CDR1 and CDR2 from the germline V gene are SGDLS and YYNGEE. The CDR3 runs to 16 residues. The junction had 8 bases not matched to a gene; V was cut back by 1 base and J by 4 bases. The CDR3 is CASSVPSSGGADTQYF. DNA of the CDR3: TGTGCCAGCAGCGTACCCTCCTCCGGGGGGGCAGATACGCAGTATTTT.

The chain is built from TRBV7-9 and TRBJ1-2; D is unclear. V was shortened by 1 base and J by 3 bases, with 12 bases between the two germline ends. The CDR3 consists of 15 residues. CDR1 and CDR2 from the germline V gene are SEHNR and FQNEAQ (reference sequence). The CDR3 DNA is TGTGCCAGCAGCTTAGGGCAGGCCGTGGACTATGGCTACACCTTC. It codes for CASSLGQAVDYGYTF.

The chain recombines TRBV9 with TRBJ2-7; TRBD1 agrees at 7 bases. V lost 3 bases and J lost 2; bases outside the gene matches: 5. The germline gives CDR1 SGDLS, CDR2 YYNGEE. The CDR3 sequence is 14 residues long. CDR3 sequence (DNA): TGTGCCAGCAGCGCCTGGACAGGAGCCTACGAGCAGTACTTC. It translates to CASSAWTGAYEQYF.